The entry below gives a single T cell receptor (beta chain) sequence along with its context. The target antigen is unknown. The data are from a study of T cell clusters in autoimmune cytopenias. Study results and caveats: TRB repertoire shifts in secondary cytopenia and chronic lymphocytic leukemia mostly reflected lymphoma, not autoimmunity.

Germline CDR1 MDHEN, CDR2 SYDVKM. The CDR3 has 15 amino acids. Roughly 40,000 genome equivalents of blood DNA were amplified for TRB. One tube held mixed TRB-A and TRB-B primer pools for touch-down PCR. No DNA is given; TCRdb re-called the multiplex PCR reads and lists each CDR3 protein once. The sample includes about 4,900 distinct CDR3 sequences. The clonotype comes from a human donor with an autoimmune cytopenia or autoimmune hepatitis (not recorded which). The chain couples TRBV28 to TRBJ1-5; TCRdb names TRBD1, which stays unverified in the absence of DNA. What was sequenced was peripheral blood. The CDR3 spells CASRDRFMGNQPQHF.